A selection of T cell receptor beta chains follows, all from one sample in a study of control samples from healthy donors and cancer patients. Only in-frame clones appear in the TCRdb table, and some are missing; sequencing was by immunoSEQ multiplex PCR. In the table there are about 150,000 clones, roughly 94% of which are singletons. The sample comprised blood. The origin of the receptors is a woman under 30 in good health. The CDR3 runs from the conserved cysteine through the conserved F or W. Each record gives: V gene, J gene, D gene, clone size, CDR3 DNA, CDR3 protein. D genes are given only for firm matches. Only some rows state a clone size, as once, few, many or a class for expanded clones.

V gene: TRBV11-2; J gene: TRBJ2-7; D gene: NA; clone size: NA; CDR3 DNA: TGTGCCAGCAGCTTTACAGCCTTCTACGAGCAGTACTTC; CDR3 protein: CASSFTAFYEQYF
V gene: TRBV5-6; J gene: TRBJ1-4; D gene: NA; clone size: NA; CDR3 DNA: TGTGCCAGCAGCTTGGCCGCAAGCGGGGGTGAAAAACTGTTTTTT; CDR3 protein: CASSLAASGGEKLFF
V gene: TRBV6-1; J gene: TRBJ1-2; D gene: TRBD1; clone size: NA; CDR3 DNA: TGTGCCAGCAGTGAAGTCACCCTGACAGGGGGCGAGGGCTACACCTTC; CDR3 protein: CASSEVTLTGGEGYTF
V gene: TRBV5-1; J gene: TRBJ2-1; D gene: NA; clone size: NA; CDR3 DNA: TGCGCCAGCAGCTTGGCCCCAGGGAGCAATGAGCAGTTCTTC; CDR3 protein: CASSLAPGSNEQFF
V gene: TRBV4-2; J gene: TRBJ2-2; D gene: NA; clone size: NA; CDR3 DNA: TGTGCCAGCAGCCAAGATTGGCTTAACACCGGGGAGCTGTTTTTT; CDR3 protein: CASSQDWLNTGELFF
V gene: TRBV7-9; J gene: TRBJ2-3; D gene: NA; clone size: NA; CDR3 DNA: TGTGCCAGCAGCTTAGCGTTAGATACGCAGTATTTT; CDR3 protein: CASSLALDTQYF
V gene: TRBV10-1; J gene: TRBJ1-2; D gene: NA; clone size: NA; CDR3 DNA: TGCGCCAGCAGTTTTGACAGAAACTTCTATGGCTACACCTTC; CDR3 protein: CASSFDRNFYGYTF
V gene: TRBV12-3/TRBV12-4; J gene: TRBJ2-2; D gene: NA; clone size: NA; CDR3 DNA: TGTGCCAGCAGTTTAACGTCCGGGGAGCTGTTTTTT; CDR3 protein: CASSLTSGELFF
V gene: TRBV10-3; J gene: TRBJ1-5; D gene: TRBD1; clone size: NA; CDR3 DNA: TGTGCCATCAGTGAGTATGGAACAGGGGACCAGCCCCAGCATTTT; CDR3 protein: CAISEYGTGDQPQHF
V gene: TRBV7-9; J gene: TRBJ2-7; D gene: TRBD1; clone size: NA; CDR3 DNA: TGTGCCAGCAGCCAACGGACAGGGGGCATAATCCACGAGCAGTACTTC; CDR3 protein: CASSQRTGGIIHEQYF
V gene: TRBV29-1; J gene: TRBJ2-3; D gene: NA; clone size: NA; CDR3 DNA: TGCAGCGTTGAATCGGGGAGGACAGATACGCAGTATTTT; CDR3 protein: CSVESGRTDTQYF
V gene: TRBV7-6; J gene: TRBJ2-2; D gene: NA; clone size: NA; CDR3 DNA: TGTGCCAGCAGCTCCCGCCCCACCGGGGAGCTGTTTTTT; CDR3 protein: CASSSRPTGELFF
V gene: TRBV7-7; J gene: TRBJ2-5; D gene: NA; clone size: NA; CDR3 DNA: TGTGCTAGCAGCTTATTGCCCGGGTGGGCGGGGGAGACCCAGTACTTC; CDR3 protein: CASSLLPGWAGETQYF
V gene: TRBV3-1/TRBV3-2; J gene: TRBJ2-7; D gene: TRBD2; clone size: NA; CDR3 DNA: TGTGCCAGCAGCCAACCCGGGGGGAGTGAGCAGTACTTC; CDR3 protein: CASSQPGGSEQYF
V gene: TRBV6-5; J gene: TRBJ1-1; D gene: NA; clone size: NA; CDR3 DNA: TGTGCCAGCAGTAGGGGGATAACTGAAGCTTTCTTT; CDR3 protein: CASSRGITEAFF
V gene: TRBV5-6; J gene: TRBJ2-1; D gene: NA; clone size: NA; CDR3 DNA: TGTGCCAGCAGCTTGATGCGGAGTGACCCCCAAGGTAATGAGCAGTTCTTC; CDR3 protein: CASSLMRSDPQGNEQFF
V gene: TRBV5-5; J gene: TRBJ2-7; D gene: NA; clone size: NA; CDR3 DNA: TGTGCCAGCAGCTTGTCACGGCACCCGATCTACGAGCAGTACTTC; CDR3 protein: CASSLSRHPIYEQYF
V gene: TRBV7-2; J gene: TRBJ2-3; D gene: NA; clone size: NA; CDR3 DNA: TGTGCCAGCAGCCCGGGCCCCAGTACAGATACGCAGTATTTT; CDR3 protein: CASSPGPSTDTQYF
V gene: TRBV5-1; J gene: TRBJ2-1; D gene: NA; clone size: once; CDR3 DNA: TGCGCCAGTAGGGGGGGCTCATACAATGAGCAGTTCTTC; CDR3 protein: CASRGGSYNEQFF
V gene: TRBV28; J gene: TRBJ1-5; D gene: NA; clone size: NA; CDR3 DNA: TGTGCCAGCAGTTTATATTCCTTCAATCAGCCCCAGCATTTT; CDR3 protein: CASSLYSFNQPQHF
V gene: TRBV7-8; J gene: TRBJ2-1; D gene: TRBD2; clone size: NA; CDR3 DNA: TGTGCCAGCAGCAGCGGGAGGTCCTACAATGAGCAGTTCTTC; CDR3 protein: CASSSGRSYNEQFF
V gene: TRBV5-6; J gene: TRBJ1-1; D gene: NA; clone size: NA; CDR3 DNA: TGTGCCAGCAGCCCCCAGGTCGGGGGGCCTCCCTTCTTT; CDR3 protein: CASSPQVGGPPFF
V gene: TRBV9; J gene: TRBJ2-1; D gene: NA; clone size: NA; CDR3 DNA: TGTGCCAGCAGCGTAGGGACTCCTACCTACAATGAGCAGTTCTTC; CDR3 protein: CASSVGTPTYNEQFF
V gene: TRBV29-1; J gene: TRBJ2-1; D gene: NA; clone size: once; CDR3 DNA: TGCAGCGTTGAAGAATACAATGAGCAGTTCTTC; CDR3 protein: CSVEEYNEQFF
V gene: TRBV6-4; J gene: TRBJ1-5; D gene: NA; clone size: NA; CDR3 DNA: TGTGCCAGCAGTGCCGTGTATAGCAATCAGCCCCAGCATTTT; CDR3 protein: CASSAVYSNQPQHF
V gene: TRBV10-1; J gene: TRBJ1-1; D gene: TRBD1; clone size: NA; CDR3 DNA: TGCGCCAGCAGTGAAGGAGGGGGCGGGGTGAACACTGAAGCTTTCTTT; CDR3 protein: CASSEGGGGVNTEAFF
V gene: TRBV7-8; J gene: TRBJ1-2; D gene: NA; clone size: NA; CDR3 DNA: TGTGCCAGCAGCTTAACCAGGGATGACTATGGCTACACCTTC; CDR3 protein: CASSLTRDDYGYTF
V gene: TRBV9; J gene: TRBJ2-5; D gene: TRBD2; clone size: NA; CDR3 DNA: TGTGCCAGCAGCAAAGGACTAGCGGGCCAAGAGACCCAGTACTTC; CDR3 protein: CASSKGLAGQETQYF
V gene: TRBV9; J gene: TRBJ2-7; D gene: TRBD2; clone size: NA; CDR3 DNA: TGTGCCAGCAGCGCGGGGACTAGCGGGGACTACGAGCAGTACTTC; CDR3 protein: CASSAGTSGDYEQYF
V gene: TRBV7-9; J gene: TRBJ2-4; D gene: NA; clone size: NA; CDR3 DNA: TGTGCCAGCAGCCGGAAGATAGGAGGGGCTGAGGTCAAAAACATTCAGTACTTC; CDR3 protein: CASSRKIGGAEVKNIQYF
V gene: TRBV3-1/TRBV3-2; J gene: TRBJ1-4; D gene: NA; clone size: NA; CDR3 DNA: TGTGCCAGCAGCCTTAATTTGGGGCGTGTTGAAAAACTGTTTTTT; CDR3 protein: CASSLNLGRVEKLFF
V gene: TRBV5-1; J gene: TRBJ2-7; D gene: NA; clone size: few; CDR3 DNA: TGCGCCAGCAGTTTGACCGGGATTTCCTACGAGCAGTACTTC; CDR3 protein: CASSLTGISYEQYF
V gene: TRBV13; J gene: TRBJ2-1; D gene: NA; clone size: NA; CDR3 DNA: TGTGCCAGCAGCTTGCAGGGGTACAATGAGCAGTTCTTC; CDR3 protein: CASSLQGYNEQFF
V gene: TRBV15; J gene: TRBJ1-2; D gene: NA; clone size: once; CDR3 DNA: TGTGCTTCTAGACAGGCCTCTAACTATGGCTACACCTTC; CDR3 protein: CASRQASNYGYTF
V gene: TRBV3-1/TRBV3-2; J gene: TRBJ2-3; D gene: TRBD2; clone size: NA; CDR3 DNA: TGTGCCAGCAGCCAATTAGCGGGAGGAGCAGATACGCAGTATTTT; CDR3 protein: CASSQLAGGADTQYF
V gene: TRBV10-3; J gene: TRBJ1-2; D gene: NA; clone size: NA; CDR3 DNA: TGTGCCATCAGTGGTGGACTTATAAATGGCTACACCTTC; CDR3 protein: CAISGGLINGYTF
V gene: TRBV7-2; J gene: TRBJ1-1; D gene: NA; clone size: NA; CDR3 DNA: TGTGCCAGCAGCTTAGCCGGCACTGAAGCTTTCTTT; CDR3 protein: CASSLAGTEAFF
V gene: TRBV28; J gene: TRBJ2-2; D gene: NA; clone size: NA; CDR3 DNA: TGTGCCAGCAGGGGACTGGAAACCGGGGAGCTGTTTTTT; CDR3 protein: CASRGLETGELFF
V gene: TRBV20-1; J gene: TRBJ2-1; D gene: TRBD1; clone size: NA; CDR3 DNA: TGCAGTGCTAGTAGGGGGCTTGATGAGCAGTTCTTC; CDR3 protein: CSASRGLDEQFF
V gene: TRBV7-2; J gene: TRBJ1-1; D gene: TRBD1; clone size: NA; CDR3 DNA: TGTGCCAGCAGCCCGGGACAGAGAGGCACTGAAGCTTTCTTT; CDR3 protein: CASSPGQRGTEAFF
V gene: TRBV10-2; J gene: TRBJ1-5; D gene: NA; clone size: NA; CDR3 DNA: TGCGCCAGCAGTCAGTCAGGGTCGAATCAGCCCCAGCATTTT; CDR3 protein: CASSQSGSNQPQHF
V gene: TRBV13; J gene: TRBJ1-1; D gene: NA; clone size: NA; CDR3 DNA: TGTGCCAGCAGCTTAGGTGGGGTGGGAACTGAAGCTTTCTTT; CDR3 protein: CASSLGGVGTEAFF
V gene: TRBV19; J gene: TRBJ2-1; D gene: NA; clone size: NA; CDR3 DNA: TGTGCCAGTACACAGGGACGGTTTAATGAGCAGTTCTTC; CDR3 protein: CASTQGRFNEQFF
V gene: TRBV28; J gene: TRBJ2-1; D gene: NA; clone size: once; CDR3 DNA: TGTGCCAGCAGCCCTGTGATGGCGGGGCTTTACAATGAGCAGTTCTTC; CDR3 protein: CASSPVMAGLYNEQFF
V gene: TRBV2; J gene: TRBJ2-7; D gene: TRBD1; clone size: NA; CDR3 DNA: TGTGCCAGCGGAGGCAGGGGGTACGAGCAGTACTTC; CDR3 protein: CASGGRGYEQYF
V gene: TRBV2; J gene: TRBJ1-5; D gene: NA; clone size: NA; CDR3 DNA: TGTGCCAGCAGTGAAGCGAATGGGCGGATAAATCAGCCCCAGCATTTT; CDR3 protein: CASSEANGRINQPQHF
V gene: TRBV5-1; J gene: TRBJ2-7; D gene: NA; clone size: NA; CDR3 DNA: TGCGCCAGCAGCTTGTGGGGGGCTGATGAGCAGTACTTC; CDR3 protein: CASSLWGADEQYF
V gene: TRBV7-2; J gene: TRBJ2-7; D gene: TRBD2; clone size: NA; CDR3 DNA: TGTGCCAGCAGCGGCGGACTAGCGGCTTACGAGCAGTACTTC; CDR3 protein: CASSGGLAAYEQYF
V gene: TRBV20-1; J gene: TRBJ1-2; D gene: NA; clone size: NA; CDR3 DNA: TGCAGTGCTAGTATGTCTAACTATGGCTACACCTTC; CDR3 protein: CSASMSNYGYTF